The rows below give T cell receptor beta chains drawn from one sample of a study of technical replicates of blood from a few donors. Assay used: immunoSEQ multiplex PCR; TCRdb lists only in-frame clones, some missing. The sample lists more than 65,000 clones, roughly 90% seen once, with around 0.4% in the top ten. The sample taken for sequencing was T cells isolated from PBMCs. Receptors originate from a human donor in good health. Both conserved end residues are trimmed from each CDR3.

j_gene,v_gene,CDR3aa
TRBJ2-1,TRBV2,ASSDEPRSSYNEQF
TRBJ1-3,TRBV11-2,ASNPLAGNTIY
TRBJ2-7,TRBV7-7,ASSPGTSGISYEQY
TRBJ1-5,TRBV7-2,ASSLVDTMNQPQH
TRBJ2-4,TRBV7-3,ASSWGGQGFGNIQY
TRBJ2-5,TRBV9,ASSTRDGLQGETQY
TRBJ2-1,TRBV5-1,ASSRTSGSSYNEQF
TRBJ2-5,TRBV5-4,ASSQVTGGIETQY
TRBJ1-1,TRBV11-2,ASSFRGGAEYEAF
TRBJ1-5,TRBV28,ASSRQLNQPQH
TRBJ2-2,TRBV7-6,ASSLSGTGNTGELF
TRBJ2-5,TRBV4-1,ASRSTPGLAEETQY
TRBJ2-1,TRBV20-1,SAGAGLEQF
TRBJ1-2,TRBV11-2,ASSLSLSNYGYT
TRBJ1-2,TRBV10-3,AITTGGVGNGYT
TRBJ2-7,TRBV30,AWSKRGYEQY
TRBJ2-1,TRBV6-5,ASSWGRESYNEQF